The present T cell receptor (beta chain) was sequenced within a study of T cells in Graves' hyperthyroidism and ophthalmopathy. Looking at the study overall: Peripheral blood sampling occurred at initial diagnosis, before any treatment. Study observations and caveats: Most clonotypes that expanded in the thyroid above 0.001 also showed up in blood.

Germline lookup yields CDR1 LGHNT and CDR2 FRNRAP. This CDR3 contains 13 residues. V shed 7 bases and J shed 2 bases, with 12 bases lying between them. This sample holds PBMCs from 10 ml fresh peripheral blood. This clonotype has a count of ten or more. Its antigen remains unidentified. Template material for amplifying TCR beta CDR3 regions consisted of RNA transcripts. First-round RT-PCR of the TCR CDR3 relied on the HTBI primer set. TCRdb called the multiplex PCR reads again in MiXCR, with one record for every CDR3 protein. The data show approximately 430,000 distinct CDR3 sequences, 15% to 19% seen once.

V usage is TRBV12-5 and J usage is TRBJ2-7; no reliable D call. Specimen: blood. The clonotype comes from a woman younger than 30 with Graves' hyperthyroidism. This CDR3 is CASAPFEPYEQYF. DNA for the CDR3: TGTGCTAGTGCCCCCTTTGAGCCCTACGAGCAGTACTTC.